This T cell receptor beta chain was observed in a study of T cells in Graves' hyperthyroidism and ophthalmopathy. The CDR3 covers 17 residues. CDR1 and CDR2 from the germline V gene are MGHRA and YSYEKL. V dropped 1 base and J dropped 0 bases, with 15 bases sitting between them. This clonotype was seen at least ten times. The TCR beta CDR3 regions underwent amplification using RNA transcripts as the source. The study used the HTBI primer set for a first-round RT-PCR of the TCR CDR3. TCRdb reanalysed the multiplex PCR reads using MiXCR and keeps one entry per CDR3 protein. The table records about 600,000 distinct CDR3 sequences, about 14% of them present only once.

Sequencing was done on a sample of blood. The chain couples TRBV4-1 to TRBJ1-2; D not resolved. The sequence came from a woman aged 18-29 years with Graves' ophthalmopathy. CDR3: CASSQAIRRPANYGYTF. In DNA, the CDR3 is TGCGCCAGCAGCCAAGCGATCCGACGGCCTGCTAACTATGGCTACACCTTC.